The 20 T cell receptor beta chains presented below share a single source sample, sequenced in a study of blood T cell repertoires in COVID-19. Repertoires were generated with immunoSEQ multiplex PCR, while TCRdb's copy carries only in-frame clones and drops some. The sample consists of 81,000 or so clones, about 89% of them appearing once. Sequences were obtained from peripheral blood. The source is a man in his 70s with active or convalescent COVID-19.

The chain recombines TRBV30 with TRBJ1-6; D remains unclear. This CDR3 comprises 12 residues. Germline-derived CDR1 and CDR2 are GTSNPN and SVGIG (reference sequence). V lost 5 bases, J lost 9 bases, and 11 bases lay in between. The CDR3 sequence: CAWGPTGSPLHF. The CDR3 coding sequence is TGTGCCTGGGGACCCACGGGTTCACCCCTCCACTTT.

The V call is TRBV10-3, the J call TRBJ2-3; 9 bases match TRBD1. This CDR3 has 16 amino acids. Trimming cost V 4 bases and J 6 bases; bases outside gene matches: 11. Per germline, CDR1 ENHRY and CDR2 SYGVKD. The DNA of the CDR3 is TGTGCCATCAGTGTACTCGGACAGGGGCGGGGGGATACGCAGTATTTT. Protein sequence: CAISVLGQGRGDTQYF.

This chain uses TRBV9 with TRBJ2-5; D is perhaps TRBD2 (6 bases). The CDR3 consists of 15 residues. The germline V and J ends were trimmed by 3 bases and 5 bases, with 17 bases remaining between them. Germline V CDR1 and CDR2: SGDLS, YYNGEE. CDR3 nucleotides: TGTGCCAGCAGCGGACGGGGGAAGATTGGGGAGACCCAGTACTTC. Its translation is CASSGRGKIGETQYF.

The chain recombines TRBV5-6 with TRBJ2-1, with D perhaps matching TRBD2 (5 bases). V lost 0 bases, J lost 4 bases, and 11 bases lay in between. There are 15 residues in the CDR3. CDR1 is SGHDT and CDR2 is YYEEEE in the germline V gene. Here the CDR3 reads CASSLVGRTYNEQFF. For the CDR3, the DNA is TGTGCCAGCAGCTTGGTTGGACGGACTTACAATGAGCAGTTCTTC.

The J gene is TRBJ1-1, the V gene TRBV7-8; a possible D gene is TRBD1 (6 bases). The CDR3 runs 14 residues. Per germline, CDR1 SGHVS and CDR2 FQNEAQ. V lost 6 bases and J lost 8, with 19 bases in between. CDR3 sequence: CASSGGGFSLEAFF. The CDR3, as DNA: TGTGCCAGCAGTGGCGGGGGCTTCTCGCTCGAAGCTTTCTTT.

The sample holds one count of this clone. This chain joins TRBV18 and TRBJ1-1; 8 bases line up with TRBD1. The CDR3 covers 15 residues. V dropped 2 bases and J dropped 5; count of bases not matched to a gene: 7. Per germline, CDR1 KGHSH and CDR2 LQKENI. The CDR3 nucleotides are TGTGCCAGCTCACCAACGACAGGGGATAGTACTGAAGCTTTCTTT. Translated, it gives CASSPTTGDSTEAFF. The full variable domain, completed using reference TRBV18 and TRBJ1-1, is NAGVMQNPRHLVRRRGQEARLRCSPMKGHSHVYWYRQLPEEGLKFMVYLQKENIIDESGMPKERFSAEFPKEGPSILRIQQVVRGDSAAYFCASSPTTGDSTEAFFGQGTRLTVV.

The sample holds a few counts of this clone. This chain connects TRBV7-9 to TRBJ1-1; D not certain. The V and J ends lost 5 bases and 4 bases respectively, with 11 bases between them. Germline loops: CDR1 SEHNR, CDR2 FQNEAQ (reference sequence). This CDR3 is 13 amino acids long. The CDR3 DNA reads TGTGCCAGCAGCCTAACTACGGGCACTGAAGCTTTCTTT. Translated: CASSLTTGTEAFF.

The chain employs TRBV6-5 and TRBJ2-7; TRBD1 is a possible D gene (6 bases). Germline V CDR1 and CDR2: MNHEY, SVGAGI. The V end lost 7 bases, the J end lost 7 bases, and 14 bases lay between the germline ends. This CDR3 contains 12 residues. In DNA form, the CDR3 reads TGTGCCAGCATGAACAGGGACGGGGAGCAGTACTTC. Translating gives CASMNRDGEQYF.

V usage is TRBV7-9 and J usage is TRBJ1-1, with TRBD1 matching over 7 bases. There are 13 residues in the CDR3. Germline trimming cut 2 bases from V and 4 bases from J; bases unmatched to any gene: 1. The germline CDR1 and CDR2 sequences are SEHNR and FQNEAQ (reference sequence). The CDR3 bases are TGTGCCAGCAGCTTACAGGGGGGCACTGAAGCTTTCTTT. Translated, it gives CASSLQGGTEAFF.

CDR3 DNA: TGTGCCAGCACCCGCCCGGGGGAAGGTGGGCAGTATTTT. Translation gives CASTRPGEGGQYF. The genes are TRBV6-5 and TRBJ2-3; D is perhaps TRBD2 (6 bases). With 7 bases removed from V and 11 bases from J, the gap between germline ends came to 19 bases. The CDR3 extends over 13 amino acids. Germline V gene lookup returns CDR1 MNHEY and CDR2 SVGAGI.

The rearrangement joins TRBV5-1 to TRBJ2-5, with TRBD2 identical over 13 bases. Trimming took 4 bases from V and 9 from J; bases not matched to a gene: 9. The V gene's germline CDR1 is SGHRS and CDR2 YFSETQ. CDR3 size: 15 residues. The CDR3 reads CASSPGTSGVKAQYF. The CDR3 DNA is TGCGCCAGCAGCCCCGGGACTAGCGGGGTAAAAGCCCAGTACTTC.

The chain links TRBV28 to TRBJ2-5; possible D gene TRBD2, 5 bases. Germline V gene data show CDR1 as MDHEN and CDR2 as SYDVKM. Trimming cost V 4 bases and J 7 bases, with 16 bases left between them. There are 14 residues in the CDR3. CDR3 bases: TGTGCCAGCAGTTCCAGGACCTTCCGGGGGACCCAGTACTTC. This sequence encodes CASSSRTFRGTQYF.

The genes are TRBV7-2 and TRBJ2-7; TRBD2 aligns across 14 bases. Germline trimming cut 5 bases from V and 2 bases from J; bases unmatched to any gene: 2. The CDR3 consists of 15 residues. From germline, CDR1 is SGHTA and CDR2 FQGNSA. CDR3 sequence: CASSRTSGGPYEQYF. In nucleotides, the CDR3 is TGTGCCAGCAGCCGGACTAGCGGGGGGCCCTACGAGCAGTACTTC.

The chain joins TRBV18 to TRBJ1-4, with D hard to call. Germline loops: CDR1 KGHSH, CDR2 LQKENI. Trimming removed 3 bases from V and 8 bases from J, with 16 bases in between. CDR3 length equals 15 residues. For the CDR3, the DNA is TGTGCCAGCTCACCCGCGGGAGGCGTGGGGGAAAAACTGTTTTTT. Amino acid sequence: CASSPAGGVGEKLFF.

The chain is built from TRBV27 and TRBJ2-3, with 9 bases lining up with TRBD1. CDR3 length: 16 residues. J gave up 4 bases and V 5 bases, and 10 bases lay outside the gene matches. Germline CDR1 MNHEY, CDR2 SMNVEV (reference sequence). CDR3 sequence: CASSKWDRVGSDTQYF. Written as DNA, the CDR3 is TGTGCCAGCAGTAAATGGGACAGGGTTGGGTCAGATACGCAGTATTTT.

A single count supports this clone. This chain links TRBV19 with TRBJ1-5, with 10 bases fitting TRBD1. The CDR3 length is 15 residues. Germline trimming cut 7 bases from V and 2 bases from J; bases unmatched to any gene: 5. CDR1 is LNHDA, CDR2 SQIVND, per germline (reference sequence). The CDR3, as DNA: TGTGCCAGTAAGATTGGACAGGGGGGCAATCAGCCCCAGCATTTT. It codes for CASKIGQGGNQPQHF.

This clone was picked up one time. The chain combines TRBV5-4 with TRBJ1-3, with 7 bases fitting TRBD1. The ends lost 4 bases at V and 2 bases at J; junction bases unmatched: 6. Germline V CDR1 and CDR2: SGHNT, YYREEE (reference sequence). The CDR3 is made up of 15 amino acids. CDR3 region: CASSQTGITGNTIYF. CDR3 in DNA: TGTGCCAGCAGCCAGACAGGGATCACTGGAAACACCATATATTTT. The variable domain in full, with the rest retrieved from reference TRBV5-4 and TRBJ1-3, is ETGVTQSPTHLIKTRGQQVTLRCSSQSGHNTVSWYQQALGQGPQFIFQYYREEENGRGNFPPRFSGLQFPNYSSELNVNALELDDSALYLCASSQTGITGNTIYFGEGSWLTVV.

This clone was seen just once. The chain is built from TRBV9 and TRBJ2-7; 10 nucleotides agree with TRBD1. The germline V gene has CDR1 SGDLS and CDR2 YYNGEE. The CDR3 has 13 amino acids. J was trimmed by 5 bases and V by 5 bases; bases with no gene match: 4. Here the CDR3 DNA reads TGTGCCAGCAGTCGACAGGGGGCCCACGAGCAGTACTTC. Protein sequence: CASSRQGAHEQYF.

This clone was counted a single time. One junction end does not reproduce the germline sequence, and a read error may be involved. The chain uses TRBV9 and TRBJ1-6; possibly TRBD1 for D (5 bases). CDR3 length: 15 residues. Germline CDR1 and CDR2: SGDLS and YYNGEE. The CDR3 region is CASSAGTDYNSPLHF. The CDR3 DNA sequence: TGTGCCAGCAGCGCCGGGACGGACTATAATTCGCCCCTCCACTTT. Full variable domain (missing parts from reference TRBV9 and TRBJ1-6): DSGVTQTPKHLITATGQRVTLRCSPRSGDLSVYWYQQSLDQGLQFLIQYYNGEERAKGNILERFSAQQFPDLHSELNLSSLELGDSALYFCASSAGTDYNSPLHFGNGTRLTVT.

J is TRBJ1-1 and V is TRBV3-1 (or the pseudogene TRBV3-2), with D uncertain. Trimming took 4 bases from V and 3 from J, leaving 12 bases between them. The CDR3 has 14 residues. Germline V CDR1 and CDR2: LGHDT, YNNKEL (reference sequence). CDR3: CASSPRGQDTEAFF. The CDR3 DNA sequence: TGTGCCAGCAGCCCCCGTGGGCAAGACACTGAAGCTTTCTTT.